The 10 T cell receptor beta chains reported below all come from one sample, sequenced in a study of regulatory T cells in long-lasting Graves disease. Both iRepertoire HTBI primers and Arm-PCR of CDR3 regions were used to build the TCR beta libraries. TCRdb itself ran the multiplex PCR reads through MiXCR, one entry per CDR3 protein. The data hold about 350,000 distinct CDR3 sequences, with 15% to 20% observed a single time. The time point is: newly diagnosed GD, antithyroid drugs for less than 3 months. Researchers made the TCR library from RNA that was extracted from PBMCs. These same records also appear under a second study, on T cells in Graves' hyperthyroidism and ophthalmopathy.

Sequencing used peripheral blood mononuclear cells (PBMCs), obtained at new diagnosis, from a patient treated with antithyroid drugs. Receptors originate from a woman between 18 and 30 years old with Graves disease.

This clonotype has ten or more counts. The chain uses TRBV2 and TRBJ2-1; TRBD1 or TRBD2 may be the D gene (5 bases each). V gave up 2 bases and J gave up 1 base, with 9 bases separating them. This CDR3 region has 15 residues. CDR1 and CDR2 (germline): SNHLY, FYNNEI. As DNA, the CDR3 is TGTGCCAGCAGTGAATGGGGCGGGTCCTACAATGAGCAGTTCTTC. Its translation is CASSEWGGSYNEQFF.

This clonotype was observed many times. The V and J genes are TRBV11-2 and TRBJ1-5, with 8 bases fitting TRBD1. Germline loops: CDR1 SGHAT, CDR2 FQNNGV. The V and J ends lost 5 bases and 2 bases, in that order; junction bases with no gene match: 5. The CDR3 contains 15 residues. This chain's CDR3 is CASSQGARGNQPQHF. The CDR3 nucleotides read TGTGCCAGCAGCCAGGGGGCTAGGGGCAATCAGCCCCAGCATTTT.

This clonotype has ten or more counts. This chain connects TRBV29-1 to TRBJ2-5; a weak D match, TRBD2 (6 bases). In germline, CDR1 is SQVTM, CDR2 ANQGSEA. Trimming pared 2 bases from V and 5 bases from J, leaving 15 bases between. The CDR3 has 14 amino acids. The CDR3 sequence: CSVEYGSGLETQYF. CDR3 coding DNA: TGCAGCGTTGAATACGGGAGTGGGTTGGAGACCCAGTACTTC. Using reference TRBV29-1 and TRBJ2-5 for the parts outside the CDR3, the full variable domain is SAVISQKPSRDICQRGTSLTIQCQVDSQVTMMFWYRQQPGQSLTLIATANQGSEATYESGFVIDKFPISRPNLTFSTLTVSNMSPEDSSIYLCSVEYGSGLETQYFGPGTRLLVL.

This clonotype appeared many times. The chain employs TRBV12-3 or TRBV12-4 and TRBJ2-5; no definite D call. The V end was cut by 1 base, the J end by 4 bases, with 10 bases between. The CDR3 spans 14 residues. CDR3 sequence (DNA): TGTGCCAGCAGTTTAGGTCTGGGCCCAGAGACCCAGTACTTC. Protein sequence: CASSLGLGPETQYF.

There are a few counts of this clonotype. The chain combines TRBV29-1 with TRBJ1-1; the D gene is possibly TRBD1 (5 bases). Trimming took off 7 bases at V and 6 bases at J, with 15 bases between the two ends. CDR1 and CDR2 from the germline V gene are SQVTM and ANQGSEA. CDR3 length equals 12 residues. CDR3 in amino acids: CSAQGSGAEAFF. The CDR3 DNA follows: TGCAGCGCCCAGGGTTCCGGCGCTGAAGCTTTCTTT.

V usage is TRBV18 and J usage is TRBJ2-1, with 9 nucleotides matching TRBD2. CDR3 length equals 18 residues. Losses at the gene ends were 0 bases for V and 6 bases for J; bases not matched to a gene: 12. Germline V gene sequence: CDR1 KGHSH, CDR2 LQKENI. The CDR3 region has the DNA TGTGCCAGCTCACCACCGACAGGCGGTAGCGGGAGTATCAATGAGCAGTTCTTC. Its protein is CASSPPTGGSGSINEQFF.

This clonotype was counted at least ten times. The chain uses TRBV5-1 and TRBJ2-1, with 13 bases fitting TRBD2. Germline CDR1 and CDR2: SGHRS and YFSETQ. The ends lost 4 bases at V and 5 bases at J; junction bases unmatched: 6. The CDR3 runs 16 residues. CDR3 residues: CASSARGLAGNNEQFF. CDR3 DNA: TGCGCCAGCAGCGCCCGGGGACTAGCGGGGAACAATGAGCAGTTCTTC.

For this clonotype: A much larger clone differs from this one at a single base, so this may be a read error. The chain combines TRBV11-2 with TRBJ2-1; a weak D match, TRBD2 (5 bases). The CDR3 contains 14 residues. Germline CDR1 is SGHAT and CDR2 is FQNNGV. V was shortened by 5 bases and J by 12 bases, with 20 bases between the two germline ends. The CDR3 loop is CASSVGLGREPQFF. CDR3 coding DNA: TGTGCCAGCAGCGTAGGACTTGGAAGGGAGCCGCAGTTCTTC.

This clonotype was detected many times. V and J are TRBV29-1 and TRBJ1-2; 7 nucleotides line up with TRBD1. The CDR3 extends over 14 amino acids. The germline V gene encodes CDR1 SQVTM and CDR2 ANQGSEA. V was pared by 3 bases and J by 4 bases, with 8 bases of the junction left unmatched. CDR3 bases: TGCAGCGTTGAGAGCGGGACAGTATTCTATGGCTACACCTTC. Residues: CSVESGTVFYGYTF.

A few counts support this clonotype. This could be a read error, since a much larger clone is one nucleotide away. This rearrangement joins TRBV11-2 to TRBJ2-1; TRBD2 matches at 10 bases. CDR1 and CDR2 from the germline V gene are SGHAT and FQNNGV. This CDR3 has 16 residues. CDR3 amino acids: CAGSSTAGGQGNEQFF. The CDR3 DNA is TGTGCCGGCAGCTCAACAGCGGGGGGGCAGGGGAATGAGCAGTTCTTC. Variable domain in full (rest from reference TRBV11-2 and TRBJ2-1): EAGVAQSPRYKIIEKRQSVAFWCNPISGHATLYWYQQILGQGPKLLIQFQNNGVVDDSQLPKDRFSAERLKGVDSTLKIQPAKLEDSAVYLCAGSSTAGGQGNEQFFGPGTRLTVL.